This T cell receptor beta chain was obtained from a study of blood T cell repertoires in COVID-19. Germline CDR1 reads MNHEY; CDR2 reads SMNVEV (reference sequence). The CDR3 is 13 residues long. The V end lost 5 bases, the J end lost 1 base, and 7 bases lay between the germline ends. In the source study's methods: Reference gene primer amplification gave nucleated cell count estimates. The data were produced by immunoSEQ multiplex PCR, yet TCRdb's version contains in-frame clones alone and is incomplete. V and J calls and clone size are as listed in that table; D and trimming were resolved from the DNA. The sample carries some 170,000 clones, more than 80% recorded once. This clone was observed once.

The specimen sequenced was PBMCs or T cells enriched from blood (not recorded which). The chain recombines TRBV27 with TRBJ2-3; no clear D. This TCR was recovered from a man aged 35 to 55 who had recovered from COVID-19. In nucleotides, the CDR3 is TGTGCCAGCAGTCCTCTAGGCACAGATACGCAGTATTTT. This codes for CASSPLGTDTQYF.